This TCR beta chain appears in the sequencing data of a study of cytomegalovirus exposure and HLA in healthy donors. Concerning this clone itself: Its antigen is as yet unknown.

Only in-frame clones appear in the TCRdb table, and some are missing; sequencing was by immunoSEQ multiplex PCR. Here the sample spans some 170,000 clones, approximately 89% being singletons. General study points: Using the classifier, cytomegalovirus status was reportedly diagnosed with high specificity and sensitivity. Specificity for CMV antigens was confirmed in vitro for three of the CMV-associated chains. Most sequenced TCRs were rare (though some public TCRs occurred in many donors). According to a later analysis, TCR clusters from the first cohort tended to co-occur in the 90 to 150 validation repertoires.

The sample consisted of PBMCs. This clonotype was obtained from a man between 18 and 35 years old in good health and CMV-seropositive.

CDR3 nucleotides: TGTGCCAGCAGCTACGGACGGACTACGGGAAACACCATATATTTT. It translates to CASSYGRTTGNTIYF. The chain has TRBV5-4 and TRBJ1-3, with no clear D. The CDR3 totals 15 residues. Trimming took 3 bases from V and 4 from J, leaving 14 bases between them. Germline-derived CDR1 and CDR2 are SGHNT and YYREEE (reference sequence).